Below, 15 T cell receptor beta chains from the same sample are listed, as sequenced in a study of spatial heterogeneity in lung cancer. No antigens are known for them. Time point specified: sample taken at primary tumor resection. TCRdb redid the calling of the 5' RACE reads with MiXCR, one entry per CDR3 protein. Here the sample spans around 100,000 distinct CDR3 sequences, under 4.5% being singletons. Study conclusions and caveats: For expanded intratumoral alpha and beta TCRs, counts tracked tumor mutation counts.

The starting material was lung tumor tissue, obtained at surgery. The receptors were sampled from a male donor with early-stage non-small cell lung cancer.

This clonotype was seen ten or more times. The chain carries TRBV4-2 and TRBJ2-2; D remains unclear. Germline assignment: CDR1 LGHNA and CDR2 YNFKEQ. The CDR3 is 15 residues long. With 0 bases removed from V and 6 bases from J, the gap between germline ends came to 11 bases. The CDR3 here is CASSQDLLEAGELFF. The CDR3 nucleotides are TGTGCCAGCAGCCAAGATCTCCTAGAGGCCGGGGAGCTGTTTTTT.

This clonotype was counted ten times or more. V is TRBV10-3 and J is TRBJ2-1, with D uncertain. This CDR3 has 12 amino acids. The V and J ends lost 0 bases and 8 bases respectively, with 5 bases between them. Germline CDR1 and CDR2: ENHRY and SYGVKD. The CDR3 loop reads CAISESSDEQFF. In DNA form, the CDR3 reads TGTGCCATCAGTGAGTCCTCGGATGAGCAGTTCTTC.

This clonotype was observed at least ten times. The chain carries TRBV29-1 and TRBJ2-1; weak D call: TRBD2 (5 bases). Germline V CDR1 and CDR2: SQVTM, ANQGSEA. V was pared by 6 bases and J by 6 bases, with 15 bases between. This CDR3 spans 13 amino acids. The CDR3 here is CSVTIPGFNEQFF. Written as DNA, the CDR3 is TGCAGCGTAACCATCCCGGGATTCAATGAGCAGTTCTTC.

This clonotype showed up many times. This rearrangement joins TRBV18 to TRBJ1-1, with D unclear. Trimming shortened V by 1 base and J by 3 bases, and 6 bases separated the two germline ends. Looked up from germline, CDR1 is KGHSH and CDR2 is LQKENI. The CDR3 length is 13 residues. The chain's CDR3 is CASSPLRDTEAFF. DNA for the CDR3: TGTGCCAGCTCACCACTAAGAGACACTGAAGCTTTCTTT.

In its sample, this clonotype was seen many times. The chain couples TRBV28 to TRBJ2-3, with 7 bases matching TRBD2. CDR3 length: 21 residues. The germline V gene encodes CDR1 MDHEN and CDR2 SYDVKM. V was clipped by 4 bases and J by 6 bases; unmatched bases: 28. In DNA, the CDR3 is TGTGCCAGCAGTTCCCTTATCGCCACCCAGAAGCGGGAAGTCCCAGGGGATACGCAGTATTTT. Encoded protein: CASSSLIATQKREVPGDTQYF.

This clonotype was picked up many times. The V call is TRBV27, the J call TRBJ1-5; TRBD1 is a possible D gene (5 bases). Deletions cut 8 bases from V and 2 bases from J, with 16 bases between. This CDR3 has 15 residues. The germline CDR1 and CDR2 sequences are MNHEY and SMNVEV (reference sequence). Written as DNA, the CDR3 is TGTGCCAGCCGCGGCGGCGGGGGAGGCAATCAGCCCCAGCATTTT. Amino acid sequence: CASRGGGGGNQPQHF.

Ten or more counts support this clonotype. The J gene is TRBJ2-1, the V gene TRBV4-1; a possible D gene is TRBD1 (5 bases). The CDR3 length is 13 residues. The germline V gene encodes CDR1 MGHRA and CDR2 YSYEKL. V dropped 0 bases and J dropped 7 bases, with 7 bases sitting between them. The CDR3 DNA follows: TGCGCCAGCAGCCAAGATGCAGGGAATGAGCAGTTCTTC. Residues: CASSQDAGNEQFF.

This clonotype was seen many times. This sequence joins TRBV3-1 and TRBJ2-7; 7 nucleotides line up with TRBD1. The CDR3 length is 15 residues. Germline CDR1 LGHDT, CDR2 YNNKEL (reference sequence). Unmatched junction bases numbered 3, after V lost 1 base and J lost 0 bases. CDR3 in DNA: TGTGCCAGCAGCCAAGCCCGGGACAGCTCCTACGAGCAGTACTTC. This sequence encodes CASSQARDSSYEQYF.

This clonotype was recorded many times. This chain links TRBV29-1 with TRBJ2-2; possibly TRBD1 or TRBD2 for D (6 bases each). Between the trimmed V and J ends, which lost 2 bases and 1 base, there was a span of 8 bases. This CDR3 comprises 14 residues. Per germline, CDR1 SQVTM and CDR2 ANQGSEA. For the CDR3, the DNA is TGCAGCGTTGAAAGGGGGGTGAACACCGGGGAGCTGTTTTTT. Protein: CSVERGVNTGELFF.

At least ten counts were recorded for this clonotype. This rearrangement joins TRBV27 to TRBJ2-6, with 8 bases that match TRBD1. This CDR3 has 21 amino acids. Germline V CDR1 and CDR2: MNHEY, SMNVEV (reference sequence). The V and J ends lost 3 bases and 4 bases, in that order; junction bases with no gene match: 20. This CDR3 is CASSFSGTGTKIFSGANVLTF. As DNA, the CDR3 is TGTGCCAGCAGTTTTTCCGGGACAGGTACAAAGATCTTCTCCGGGGCCAACGTCCTGACTTTC.

This clonotype occurred many times. This rearrangement joins TRBV6-2 or TRBV6-3 to TRBJ2-7; 9 bases fit TRBD1. The CDR3 is made up of 15 amino acids. Trimming took 6 bases from V and 4 from J; bases not matched to a gene: 10. CDR1 is MNHEY, CDR2 SVGEGT, per germline. CDR3 in amino acids: CASRPTGTGSYEQYF. For the CDR3, the DNA is TGTGCCAGCAGGCCCACCGGGACAGGGTCGTACGAGCAGTACTTC.

The sample holds many counts of this clonotype. V usage is TRBV4-2 and J usage is TRBJ2-4; no definite D call. Germline loops: CDR1 LGHNA, CDR2 YNFKEQ. V lost 0 bases and J lost 2, with 8 bases in between. This CDR3 has 15 residues. CDR3 sequence: CASSQDQVTKNIQYF. CDR3 nucleotides: TGTGCCAGCAGCCAAGATCAGGTCACCAAAAACATTCAGTACTTC.

This clonotype appeared many times. J is TRBJ1-1 and V is TRBV6-6, with a possible D match to TRBD1 (5 bases). CDR3 length: 15 residues. Germline lookup yields CDR1 MNHNY and CDR2 SVGAGI (reference sequence). The V gene lost 2 bases and the J gene lost 4 bases, with 14 bases spanning the gap. The CDR3 DNA follows: TGTGCCAGCAGTTACGGGGGGGTCAAAGGCACTGAAGCTTTCTTT. As protein: CASSYGGVKGTEAFF.

This clonotype was counted at least ten times. The chain couples TRBV28 to TRBJ2-1; the match to TRBD2 covers 9 bases. J lost 7 bases, V lost 5 bases, and 12 bases had no gene match. The CDR3 has 16 residues. Germline-derived CDR1 and CDR2 are MDHEN and SYDVKM. The CDR3 DNA reads as TGTGCCAGCAGTCCCCATCTAGCGGGAAAGGTTAATGAGCAGTTCTTC. Translated: CASSPHLAGKVNEQFF.

This clonotype was counted many times. This chain uses TRBV3-1 with TRBJ1-4, with 9 bases matching TRBD1. The germline V gene encodes CDR1 LGHDT and CDR2 YNNKEL (reference sequence). This CDR3 contains 16 residues. The V gene end was trimmed by 3 bases and the J gene end by 8 bases; junction bases not matched to a gene: 10. CDR3 in amino acids: CASSHPPRDRDEKLFF. CDR3 coding DNA: TGTGCCAGCAGCCATCCACCCCGGGACAGGGACGAAAAACTGTTTTTT. The full variable domain, with the rest looked up from reference TRBV3-1 and TRBJ1-4, is DTAVSQTPKYLVTQMGNDKSIKCEQNLGHDTMYWYKQDSKKFLKIMFSYNNKELIINETVPNRFSPKSPDKAHLNLHINSLELGDSAVYFCASSHPPRDRDEKLFFGSGTQLSVL.